The clone carrying this T cell receptor (beta chain) came up once. The antigen remains undetermined. The record originates from a study of T cell responses to AZD1222 COVID-19 vaccine. Clones were read by immunoSEQ multiplex PCR, and TCRdb kept only the in-frame ones, dropping some. The data show tens of thousands of clones, under 95% seen once. Notes on the study in general: Scientists sampled the repertoires only once the peak T cell response had passed. Spike-specific TCR breadth and depth rose after two AZD1222 doses. Clonal diversity may have been underestimated, and the donors were mostly white British, with more females than males.

Germline values: CDR1 LNHDA, CDR2 SQIVND (reference sequence). There are 15 residues in the CDR3. Germline trimming cut 5 bases from V and 5 bases from J; bases unmatched to any gene: 8. This sequence joins TRBV19 and TRBJ1-5; the match to TRBD1 covers 8 bases. The input for sequencing was peripheral blood, taken on day 0 of AZD1222 vaccination. The receptor comes from an adult in good health. CDR3 in DNA: TGTGCCAGTAGTTTATACGGGACAGGTCATCAGCCCCAGCATTTT. This sequence encodes CASSLYGTGHQPQHF.